A selection of T cell receptor beta chains follows, all from one sample in a study of metastatic and nonmetastatic thyroid tumors. TCRdb re-analyzed the PCR reads using MiXCR. The table includes 21,000 or so clones, 20% detected once. The sample comprised blood. The receptors stem from a female donor with papillary thyroid cancer or a benign thyroid nodule (not recorded which). Some clones in this sample may be carry-over from other donors' samples. Each CDR3 is given with its conserved first and last residue. The D gene is left open where the match is weak. Part of the rows lack a size; the others show once, few, many or a class for expanded clones.

d_gene	v_gene	abundance	j_gene	CDR3nt	CDR3aa
NA	TRBV10-3	few	TRBJ1-4	TGTGCCATCAGTGAGGTTGCGGGAAAACTGTTTTTT	CAISEVAGKLFF
TRBD2	TRBV7-2	many	TRBJ2-3	TGTGCCAGCAGCTTAGGGCTAGCGGGAGGGCGGTTGACAGATACGCAGTATTTT	CASSLGLAGGRLTDTQYF
TRBD1	TRBV5-4	many	TRBJ2-7	TGTGCCAGCAGCCGGACAGGGGGAAACGAGCAGTACTTC	CASSRTGGNEQYF
NA	TRBV4-1	many	TRBJ2-1	TGCGCCAGCAGCCTCCCAGGGGTTGGGGATGAGCAGTTCTTC	CASSLPGVGDEQFF
NA	TRBV27	few	TRBJ2-1	TGTGCCAGCAGTTCCTATAGCGGAGGAGGGTACAATGAGCAGTTCTTC	CASSSYSGGGYNEQFF
NA	TRBV19	many	TRBJ2-2	TGTGCCAGTAGACTCTTACAACTCGGGGAGCTGTTTTTT	CASRLLQLGELFF
TRBD2	TRBV7-3	many	TRBJ2-3	TGTGCCAGCAGCTTAACCCTAGCGGGAGGGGGAGATACGCAGTATTTT	CASSLTLAGGGDTQYF
NA	TRBV6-2/TRBV6-3	few	TRBJ1-5	TGTGCCAGCAGCCTTGGTTGGGGGACGCAGCCCCAGCATTTT	CASSLGWGTQPQHF
TRBD1	TRBV19	medium-sized	TRBJ1-5	TGTGCCAGTAGGACCGGGACAGGGTGGGATAGCAATCAGCCCCAGCATTTT	CASRTGTGWDSNQPQHF
TRBD2	TRBV3-1	NA	TRBJ2-7	TGTGCCAGCACCCCGAGTGGCGGGAGGTCTTCGAAGCAGTACTTC	CASTPSGGRSSKQYF
NA	TRBV28	many	TRBJ1-1	TGTGCCAGCAGTTTTTCCGGGACAATCACTGAAGCTTTCTTT	CASSFSGTITEAFF
NA	TRBV20-1	NA	TRBJ1-1	TGCAGTGCTACCACTTCCGTAGCTTTCTTT	CSATTSVAFF
NA	TRBV27	many	TRBJ2-2	TGTGCCAGCAGTCTTATCACAGGGTCCTACACCGGGGAGCTGTTTTTT	CASSLITGSYTGELFF
TRBD1	TRBV24-1	large	TRBJ1-4	TGTGCCACCAGTGATCCCGGGACAGGGGATCGAAAACTGTTTTTT	CATSDPGTGDRKLFF
TRBD2	TRBV20-1	many	TRBJ2-7	TGCAGTGCTTGGACTAGCGGGGTCAACGAGCAGTACTTC	CSAWTSGVNEQYF
TRBD1	TRBV28	few	TRBJ1-1	TGTGCCAGCAGTACCATCTCCAGGGGGGGAGCTTTCTTT	CASSTISRGGAFF
NA	TRBV27	NA	TRBJ2-7	TGTGCCAGCAGTTCGAACCTCTACGAGCAGTACTTC	CASSSNLYEQYF
TRBD1	TRBV30	NA	TRBJ2-7	TGTGCCTGGGGGAGGGGGACAGGGGGCTTCGAGCAGTACTTC	CAWGRGTGGFEQYF
NA	TRBV30	medium-sized	TRBJ2-5	TGTGCCTGGAGTGGGGCCCGGGAGACCCAGTACTTC	CAWSGARETQYF
NA	TRBV2	many	TRBJ2-7	TGTGCCAGCAGTGAAGTAGGGGGTAGGAACGAGCAGTACTTC	CASSEVGGRNEQYF
NA	TRBV20-1	many	TRBJ1-4	TGCAGTGCTAGAGACAGGGTTACTGCAACTAATGAAAAACTGTTTTTT	CSARDRVTATNEKLFF
NA	TRBV2	many	TRBJ2-3	TGTGCCAGCAGTATATCCCCCGGGGAGGTCCGCACAGATACGCAGTATTTT	CASSISPGEVRTDTQYF
TRBD2	TRBV19	medium-sized	TRBJ2-7	TGTGCCAGTAGTATGGGGGCGGGAGGCACCTACGAGCAGTACTTC	CASSMGAGGTYEQYF
NA	TRBV6-1	medium-sized	TRBJ1-2	TGTGCCAGCAGGCTCCGGGACACGCCTAACTATGGCTACACCTTC	CASRLRDTPNYGYTF
TRBD2	TRBV28	few	TRBJ2-7	TGTGCCAGCAGTTATAGCGGGTTTATCTACGAGCAGTACTTC	CASSYSGFIYEQYF
TRBD2	TRBV4-2	NA	TRBJ2-3	TGTGCCAGCAGCCCTAGACTAGCGGACAACACAGATACGCAGTATTTT	CASSPRLADNTDTQYF
NA	TRBV19	few	TRBJ2-7	TGTGCCAGTAGTAGGCCGGGGGAATACGAGCAGTACTTC	CASSRPGEYEQYF
NA	TRBV18	many	TRBJ2-5	TGTGCCAGCTCACCACGGGAGGGGGCAGGACAAGAGACCCAGTACTTC	CASSPREGAGQETQYF
NA	TRBV18	medium-sized	TRBJ1-1	TGTGCCAGCTCACCACGTAGCGAACCCAGTGGAACTGAAGCTTTCTTT	CASSPRSEPSGTEAFF
NA	TRBV6-1	many	TRBJ2-5	TGTGCCAGCACCCCCACAGGGCGAGAGACCCAGTACTTC	CASTPTGRETQYF
TRBD1	TRBV19	many	TRBJ2-3	TGTGCCAGTAAAACCAGGACAGGGGGCGCGGGGGGAGGCACAGATACGCAGTATTTT	CASKTRTGGAGGGTDTQYF
NA	TRBV28	many	TRBJ2-1	TGTGCCAGCAGCTACGAAGTAGGCTCCTACAATGAGCAGTTCTTC	CASSYEVGSYNEQFF
NA	TRBV5-1	NA	TRBJ2-7	TGCGCCAGCAGCTTGGCCGCTCCACTCGAGCAGTACTTC	CASSLAAPLEQYF
NA	TRBV20-1	NA	TRBJ2-7	TGCAGTGCTAGAGATCTAGTAAGCTACGAGCAGTACTTC	CSARDLVSYEQYF
NA	TRBV15	NA	TRBJ2-7	TGTGCCACCAGCGCGCCGTTAGGATCCTACGAGCAGTACTTC	CATSAPLGSYEQYF
TRBD1	TRBV20-1	NA	TRBJ1-6	TGCAGTGCTAGATACCCAACAGGGGGCGAGTCACCCCTCCACTTT	CSARYPTGGESPLHF
TRBD2	TRBV3-1	many	TRBJ2-2	TGTGCCAGCAGATATACTAGCGGGAGGGCCCCAACCGGGGAGCTGTTTTTT	CASRYTSGRAPTGELFF
TRBD2	TRBV12-3/TRBV12-4	many	TRBJ2-3	TGTGCCAGCAGTCCGGGACTAGGCCGAAGCACAGATACGCAGTATTTT	CASSPGLGRSTDTQYF
NA	TRBV9	many	TRBJ2-7	TGTGCCAGCAGCCTCTTGATCCCGCCCTCTTACGAGCAGTACTTC	CASSLLIPPSYEQYF
NA	TRBV27	many	TRBJ1-1	TGTGCCAGCAGTCGACCAGGGGCGAGCACTGAAGCTTTCTTT	CASSRPGASTEAFF